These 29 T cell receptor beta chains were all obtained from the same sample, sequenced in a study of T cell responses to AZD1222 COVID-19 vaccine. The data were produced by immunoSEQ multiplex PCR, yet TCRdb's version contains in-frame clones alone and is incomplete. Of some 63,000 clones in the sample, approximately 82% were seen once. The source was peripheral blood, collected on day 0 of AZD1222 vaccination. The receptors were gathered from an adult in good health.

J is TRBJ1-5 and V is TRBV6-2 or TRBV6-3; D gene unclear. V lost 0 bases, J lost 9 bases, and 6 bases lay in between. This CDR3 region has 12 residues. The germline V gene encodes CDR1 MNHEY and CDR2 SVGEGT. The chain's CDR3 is CASSYSPGPQHF. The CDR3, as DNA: TGTGCCAGCAGTTACTCGCCGGGGCCCCAGCATTTT.

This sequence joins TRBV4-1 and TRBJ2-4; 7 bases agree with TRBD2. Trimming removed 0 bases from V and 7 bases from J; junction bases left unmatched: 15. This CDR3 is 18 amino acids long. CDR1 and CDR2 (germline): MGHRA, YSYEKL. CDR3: CASSQDSLGGAGNNIQYF. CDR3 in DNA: TGCGCCAGCAGCCAAGATTCCCTGGGCGGAGCGGGAAATAACATTCAGTACTTC.

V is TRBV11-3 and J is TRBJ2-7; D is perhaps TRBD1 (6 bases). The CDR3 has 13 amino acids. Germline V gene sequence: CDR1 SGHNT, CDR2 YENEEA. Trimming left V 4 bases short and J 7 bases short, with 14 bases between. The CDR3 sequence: CASSSMDSSEQYV. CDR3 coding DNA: TGTGCCAGCAGCTCTATGGACAGCTCTGAGCAGTACGTC.

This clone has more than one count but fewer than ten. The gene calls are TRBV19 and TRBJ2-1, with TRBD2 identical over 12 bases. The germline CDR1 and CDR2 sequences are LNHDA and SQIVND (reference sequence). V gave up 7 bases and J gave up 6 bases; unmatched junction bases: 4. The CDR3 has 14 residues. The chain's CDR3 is CASTLAGGLNEQFF. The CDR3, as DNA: TGTGCCAGTACCCTAGCGGGAGGGCTCAATGAGCAGTTCTTC. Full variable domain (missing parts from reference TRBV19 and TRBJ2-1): DGGITQSPKYLFRKEGQNVTLSCEQNLNHDAMYWYRQDPGQGLRLIYYSQIVNDFQKGDIAEGYSVSREKKESFPLTVTSAQKNPTAFYLCASTLAGGLNEQFFGPGTRLTVL.

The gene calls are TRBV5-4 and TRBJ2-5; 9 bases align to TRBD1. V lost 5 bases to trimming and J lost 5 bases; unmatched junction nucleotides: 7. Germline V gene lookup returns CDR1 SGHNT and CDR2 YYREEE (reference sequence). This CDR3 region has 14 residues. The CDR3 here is CASSEQGAGETQYF. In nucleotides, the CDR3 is TGTGCCAGCAGTGAACAGGGGGCGGGTGAGACCCAGTACTTC.

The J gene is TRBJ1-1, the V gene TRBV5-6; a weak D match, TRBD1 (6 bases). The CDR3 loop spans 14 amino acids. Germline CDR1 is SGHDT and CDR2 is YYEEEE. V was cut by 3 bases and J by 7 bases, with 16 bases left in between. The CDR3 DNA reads TGTGCCAGCAGCTGGGACCCAAAGGGGGGTGAAGCTTTCTTT. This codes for CASSWDPKGGEAFF.

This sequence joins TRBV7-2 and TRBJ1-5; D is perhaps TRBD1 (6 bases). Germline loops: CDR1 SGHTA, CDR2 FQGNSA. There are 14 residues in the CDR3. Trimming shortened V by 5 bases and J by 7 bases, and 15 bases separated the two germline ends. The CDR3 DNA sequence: TGTGCCAGCAGCGGGGACACCTGGAGGCAGCCCCAGCATTTT. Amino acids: CASSGDTWRQPQHF.

For the CDR3, the DNA is TGTGCCAGCAGTTTACTAGAGTACAATGAGCAGTTCTTC. Residues: CASSLLEYNEQFF. The chain couples TRBV12-3 or TRBV12-4 to TRBJ2-1; D is undetermined. The germline V and J ends were trimmed by 2 bases and 4 bases, with 6 bases remaining between them. This CDR3 is 13 amino acids long.

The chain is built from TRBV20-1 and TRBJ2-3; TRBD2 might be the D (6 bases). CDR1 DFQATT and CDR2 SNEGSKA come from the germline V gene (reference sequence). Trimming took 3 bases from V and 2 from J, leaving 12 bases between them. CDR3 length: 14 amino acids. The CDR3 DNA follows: TGCAGTGCTAGTGGGCGGGACTTCACAGATACGCAGTATTTT. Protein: CSASGRDFTDTQYF.

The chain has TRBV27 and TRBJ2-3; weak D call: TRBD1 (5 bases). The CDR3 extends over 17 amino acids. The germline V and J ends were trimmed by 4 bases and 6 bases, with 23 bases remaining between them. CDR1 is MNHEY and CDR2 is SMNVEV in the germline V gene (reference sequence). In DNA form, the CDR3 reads TGTGCCAGCAGTTCCGCCGCGGTAGGGGCCTACCTGGATACGCAGTATTTT. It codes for CASSSAAVGAYLDTQYF.

The CDR3, as DNA: TGTGCCATCAGTGAGCAGGGGAATAATTCACCCCTCCACTTT. It is translated as CAISEQGNNSPLHF. V usage is TRBV10-3 and J usage is TRBJ1-6; the D gene is possibly TRBD1 (6 bases). The CDR3 is made up of 14 amino acids. V lost 2 bases and J lost 5, with 7 bases in between. Germline CDR1 ENHRY, CDR2 SYGVKD.

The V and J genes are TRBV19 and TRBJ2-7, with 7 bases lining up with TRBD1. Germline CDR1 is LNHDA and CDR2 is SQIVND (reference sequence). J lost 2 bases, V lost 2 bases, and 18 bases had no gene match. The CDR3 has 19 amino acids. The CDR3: CASSIKGAAFSLLTYEQYV. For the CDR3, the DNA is TGTGCCAGTAGTATAAAGGGGGCAGCTTTTAGTCTCTTAACCTACGAGCAGTACGTC.

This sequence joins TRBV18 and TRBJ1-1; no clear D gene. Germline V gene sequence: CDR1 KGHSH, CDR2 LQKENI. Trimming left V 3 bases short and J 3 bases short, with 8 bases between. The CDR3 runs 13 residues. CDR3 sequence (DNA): TGTGCCAGCTCACCCCAGCGCGACACTGAAGCTTTCTTT. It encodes CASSPQRDTEAFF. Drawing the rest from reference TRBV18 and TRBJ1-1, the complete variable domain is NAGVMQNPRHLVRRRGQEARLRCSPMKGHSHVYWYRQLPEEGLKFMVYLQKENIIDESGMPKERFSAEFPKEGPSILRIQQVVRGDSAAYFCASSPQRDTEAFFGQGTRLTVV.

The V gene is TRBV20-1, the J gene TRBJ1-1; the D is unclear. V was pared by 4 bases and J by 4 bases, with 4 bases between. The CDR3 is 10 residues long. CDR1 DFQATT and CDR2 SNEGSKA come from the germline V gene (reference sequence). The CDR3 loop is CSAKRTEAFF. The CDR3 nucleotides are TGCAGTGCTAAACGCACTGAAGCTTTCTTT.

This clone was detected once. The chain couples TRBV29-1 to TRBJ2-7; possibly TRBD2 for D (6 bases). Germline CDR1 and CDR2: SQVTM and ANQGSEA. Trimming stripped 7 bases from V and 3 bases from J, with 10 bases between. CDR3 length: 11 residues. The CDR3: CSGGTFYEQYF. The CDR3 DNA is TGCAGCGGCGGGACTTTCTACGAGCAGTACTTC.

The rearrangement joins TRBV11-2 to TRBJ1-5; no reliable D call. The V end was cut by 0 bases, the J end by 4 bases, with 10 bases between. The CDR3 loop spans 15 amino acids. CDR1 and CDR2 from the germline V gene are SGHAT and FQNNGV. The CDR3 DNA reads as TGTGCCAGCAGCTTAGATGGGTTGGGGAATCAGCCCCAGCATTTT. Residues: CASSLDGLGNQPQHF.

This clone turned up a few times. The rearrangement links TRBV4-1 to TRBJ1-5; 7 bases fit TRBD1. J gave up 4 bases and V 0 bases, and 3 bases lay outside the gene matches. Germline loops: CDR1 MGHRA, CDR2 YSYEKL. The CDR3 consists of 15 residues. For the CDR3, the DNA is TGCGCCAGCAGCCAAGAGGAGGGGGCGAATCAGCCCCAGCATTTT. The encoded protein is CASSQEEGANQPQHF.

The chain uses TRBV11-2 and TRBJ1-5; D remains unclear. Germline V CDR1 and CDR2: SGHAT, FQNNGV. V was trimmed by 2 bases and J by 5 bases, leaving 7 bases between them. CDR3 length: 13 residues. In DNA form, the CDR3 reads TGTGCCAGCAGCTTATTGGAAGATCAGCCCCAGCATTTT. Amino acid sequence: CASSLLEDQPQHF.

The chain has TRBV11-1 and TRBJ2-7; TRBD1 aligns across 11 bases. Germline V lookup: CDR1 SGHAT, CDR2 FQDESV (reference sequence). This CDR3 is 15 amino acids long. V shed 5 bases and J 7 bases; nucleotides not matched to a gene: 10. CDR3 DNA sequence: TGTGCCAGCAGCCCGCCGGGACAGGGGGGGGGAGAGCAGTACTTC. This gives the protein CASSPPGQGGGEQYF.

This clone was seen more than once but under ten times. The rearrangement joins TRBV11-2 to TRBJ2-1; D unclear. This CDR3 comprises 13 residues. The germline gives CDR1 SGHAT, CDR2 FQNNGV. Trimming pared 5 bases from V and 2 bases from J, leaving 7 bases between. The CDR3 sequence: CASSLNPYNEQFF. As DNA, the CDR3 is TGTGCCAGCAGCCTCAACCCCTACAATGAGCAGTTCTTC.

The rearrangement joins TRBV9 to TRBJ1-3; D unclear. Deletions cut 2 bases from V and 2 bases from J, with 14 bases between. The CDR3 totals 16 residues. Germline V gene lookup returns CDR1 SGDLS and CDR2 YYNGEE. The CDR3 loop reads CASSVAARGAGNTIYF. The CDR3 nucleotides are TGTGCCAGCAGCGTCGCGGCTCGCGGGGCTGGAAACACCATATATTTT.

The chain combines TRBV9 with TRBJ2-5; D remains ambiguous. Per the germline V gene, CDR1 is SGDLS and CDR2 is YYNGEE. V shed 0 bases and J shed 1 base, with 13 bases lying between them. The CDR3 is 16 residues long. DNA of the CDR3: TGTGCCAGCAGCGTAGCTCTCGCGGCGGCCCAAGAGACCCAGTACTTC. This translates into CASSVALAAAQETQYF.

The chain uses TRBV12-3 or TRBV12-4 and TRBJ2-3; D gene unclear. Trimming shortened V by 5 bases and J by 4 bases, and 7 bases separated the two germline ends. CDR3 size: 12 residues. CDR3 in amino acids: CASSGVSDTQYF. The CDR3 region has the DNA TGTGCCAGCAGTGGGGTTTCAGATACGCAGTATTTT.

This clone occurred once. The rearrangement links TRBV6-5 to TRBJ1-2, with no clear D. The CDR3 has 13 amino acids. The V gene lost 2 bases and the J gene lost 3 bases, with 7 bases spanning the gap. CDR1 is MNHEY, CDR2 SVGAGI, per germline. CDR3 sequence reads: CASSYGPDYGYTF. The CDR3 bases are TGTGCCAGCAGTTACGGGCCCGACTATGGCTACACCTTC.

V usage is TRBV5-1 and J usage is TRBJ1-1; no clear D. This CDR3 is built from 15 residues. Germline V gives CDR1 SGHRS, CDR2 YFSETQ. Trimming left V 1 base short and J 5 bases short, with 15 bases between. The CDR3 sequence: CASSLSNRPNTEAFF. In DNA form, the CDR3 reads TGCGCCAGCAGCTTGTCGAATAGGCCGAATACTGAAGCTTTCTTT.

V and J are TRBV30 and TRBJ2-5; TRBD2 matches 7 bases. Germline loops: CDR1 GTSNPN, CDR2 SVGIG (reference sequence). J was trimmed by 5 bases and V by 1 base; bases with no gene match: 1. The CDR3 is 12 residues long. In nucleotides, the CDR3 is TGTGCCTGGAGTGCCGGGAGGGAGACCCAGTACTTC. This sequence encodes CAWSAGRETQYF.

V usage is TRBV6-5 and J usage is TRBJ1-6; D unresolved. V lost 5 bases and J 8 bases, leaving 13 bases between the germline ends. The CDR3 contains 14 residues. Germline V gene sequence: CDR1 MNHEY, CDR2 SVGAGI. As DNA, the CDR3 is TGTGCCAGCAGTCCCGAACTCACTTATTCACCCCTCCACTTT. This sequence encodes CASSPELTYSPLHF.

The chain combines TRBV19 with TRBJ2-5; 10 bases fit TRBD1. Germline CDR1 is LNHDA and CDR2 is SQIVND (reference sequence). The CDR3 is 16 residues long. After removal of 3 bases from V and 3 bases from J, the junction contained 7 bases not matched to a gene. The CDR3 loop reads CASSISSGTGEETQYF. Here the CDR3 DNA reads TGTGCCAGTAGTATTTCCTCCGGGACAGGGGAAGAGACCCAGTACTTC.

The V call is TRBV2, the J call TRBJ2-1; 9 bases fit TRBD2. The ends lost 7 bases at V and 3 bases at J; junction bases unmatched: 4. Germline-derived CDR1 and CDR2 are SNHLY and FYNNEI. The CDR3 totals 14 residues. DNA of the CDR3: TGTGCCAGCAAAGGAGCGGGGGGCTACAATGAGCAGTTCTTC. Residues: CASKGAGGYNEQFF.